Each of the 16 T cell receptor beta chains below was sequenced from the same sample in a study of T cells in Graves' hyperthyroidism and ophthalmopathy. RNA transcripts yielded amplified TCR beta CDR3 regions. With the HTBI primer set, the TCR CDR3 went through a first round of RT-PCR. Using its own MiXCR run on the multiplex PCR reads, TCRdb lists one record per CDR3 protein. The sample records about 360,000 distinct CDR3 sequences, roughly 14% being singletons. The source material was blood. The receptors were sampled from a man aged 25-45 years with Graves' hyperthyroidism that later progressed to Graves' ophthalmopathy.

In its sample, this clonotype was seen many times. This rearrangement joins TRBV6-1 to TRBJ1-3, with D tentatively TRBD1 (6 bases). This CDR3 has 18 residues. V was shortened by 5 bases and J by 0 bases, with 20 bases between the two germline ends. The germline gives CDR1 MNHNS, CDR2 SASEGT. CDR3 residues: CASSTLPRTVFSGNTIYF. DNA of the CDR3: TGTGCCAGCAGTACCCTCCCGAGGACAGTATTCTCTGGAAACACCATATATTTT.

This clonotype has more than one count but fewer than ten. V and J are TRBV29-1 and TRBJ2-3; the D is unclear. Trimming took 7 bases from V and 6 from J, leaving 5 bases between them. Germline V gene sequence: CDR1 SQVTM, CDR2 ANQGSEA. The CDR3 is 9 amino acids. CDR3 loop: CSAVDTQYF. The DNA for the CDR3 is TGCAGCGCCGTGGATACGCAGTATTTT.

This clonotype has a count of ten or more. The chain employs TRBV11-3 and TRBJ2-1; D possibly corresponds to TRBD2 (6 bases). Trimming took off 5 bases at V and 7 bases at J, with 12 bases between the two ends. CDR1 is SGHNT, CDR2 YENEEA, per germline. The CDR3 totals 13 residues. Here the CDR3 reads CASSAVGRNEQFF. Here the CDR3 DNA reads TGTGCCAGCAGCGCCGTGGGGAGGAATGAGCAGTTCTTC.

The chain couples TRBV11-2 to TRBJ2-4, with TRBD1 matching 8 bases. This CDR3 is built from 16 residues. Per the germline V gene, CDR1 is SGHAT and CDR2 is FQNNGV. V lost 4 bases to trimming and J lost 0 bases; unmatched junction nucleotides: 5. For the CDR3, the DNA is TGTGCCAGCAGCTCATGGGACAGGAGAGCCAAAAACATTCAGTACTTC. It translates to CASSSWDRRAKNIQYF. Together with reference TRBV11-2 and TRBJ2-4, the CDR3 gives the full variable domain: EAGVAQSPRYKIIEKRQSVAFWCNPISGHATLYWYQQILGQGPKLLIQFQNNGVVDDSQLPKDRFSAERLKGVDSTLKIQPAKLEDSAVYLCASSSWDRRAKNIQYFGAGTRLSVL.

Concerning this clonotype: This could be a read error, since a much larger clone is one nucleotide away. The rearrangement uses TRBV2 and TRBJ1-1; 7 bases fit TRBD1. CDR1 and CDR2 from the germline V gene are SNHLY and FYNNEI. CDR3 length: 17 amino acids. Germline trimming cut 3 bases from V and 2 bases from J; bases unmatched to any gene: 12. The CDR3 DNA reads as TGTGCCAGCAGTGAGAGACAGGGTGGAAAGGGAAACACTGAAGCTTTCTTT. Its translation: CASSERQGGKGNTEAFF.

V and J are TRBV6-5 and TRBJ1-6; no clear D gene. Trimming pared 0 bases from V and 9 bases from J, leaving 12 bases between. Germline V gene data show CDR1 as MNHEY and CDR2 as SVGAGI. This CDR3 has 15 amino acids. CDR3 coding DNA: TGTGCCAGCAGTTACTCGACACTCTCGGGTTCACCCCTCCACTTT. It translates to CASSYSTLSGSPLHF.

This clonotype has a handful of counts. This sequence joins TRBV9 and TRBJ1-2; 7 bases match TRBD1. The CDR3 consists of 14 residues. The germline V gene has CDR1 SGDLS and CDR2 YYNGEE. The trim removed 0 bases at V and 5 bases at J, leaving 4 bases unmatched. CDR3 region: CASSVDRGRYGYTF. CDR3 coding DNA: TGTGCCAGCAGCGTAGACAGGGGTCGATATGGCTACACCTTC.

This clonotype was seen just once. The rearrangement uses TRBV4-1 and TRBJ1-4; D possibly corresponds to TRBD1 (6 bases). The CDR3 spans 14 residues. Germline CDR1 MGHRA, CDR2 YSYEKL. Trimming took off 4 bases at V and 8 bases at J, with 14 bases between the two ends. CDR3 sequence: CASSRAGEGEKLFF. The CDR3 DNA sequence: TGCGCCAGCAGCCGAGCAGGGGAGGGGGAAAAACTGTTTTTT.

This clonotype came up many times. The rearrangement uses TRBV28 and TRBJ2-7, with a possible D match to TRBD1 (5 bases). V was shortened by 5 bases and J by 5 bases, with 13 bases between the two germline ends. The CDR3 loop spans 13 amino acids. The germline V gene has CDR1 MDHEN and CDR2 SYDVKM. The CDR3 DNA follows: TGTGCCAGCAGTAAGGGGTCTTGGAACGAGCAGTACTTC. The encoded protein is CASSKGSWNEQYF.

This clonotype was recorded many times. The chain combines TRBV11-3 with TRBJ1-1, with D possibly matching TRBD1 (5 bases). Trimming removed 1 base at V and 11 bases at J, with 11 bases between. The CDR3 totals 12 residues. Per the germline V gene, CDR1 is SGHNT and CDR2 is YENEEA. The CDR3: CASSLGGDNAFF. As DNA, the CDR3 is TGTGCCAGCAGCTTAGGAGGGGATAACGCTTTCTTT.

Many counts were recorded for this clonotype. V and J are TRBV7-2 and TRBJ1-5, with 7 bases fitting TRBD1. Germline assignment: CDR1 SGHTA and CDR2 FQGNSA. This CDR3 region has 16 residues. Trimming at V came to 8 bases and at J to 7 bases, leaving 17 bases not matched to a gene. Here the CDR3 DNA reads TGTGCCAGCGTATTTACCGGGACAGCGATCGGGCAGCCCCAGCATTTT. It yields the protein CASVFTGTAIGQPQHF.

This clonotype was counted only a few times. The gene calls are TRBV12-3 or TRBV12-4 and TRBJ1-2; D gene uncertain. The ends were cut back, 6 bases at V and 8 bases at J, with 13 bases in the middle. This CDR3 is 12 amino acids long. CDR3 sequence reads: CASRMVLGGYTF. CDR3 sequence (DNA): TGTGCCAGCAGGATGGTTTTGGGGGGCTACACCTTC.

The chain couples TRBV6-2 or TRBV6-3 to TRBJ2-3, with a tentative D call TRBD2 (5 bases). CDR3 size: 13 residues. Germline V gene sequence: CDR1 MNHEY, CDR2 SVGEGT. V was shortened by 10 bases and J by 0 bases, with 11 bases between the two germline ends. The CDR3, as DNA: TGTGCCAACGAGAGGGCTAGCACAGATACGCAGTATTTT. Amino acids: CANERASTDTQYF.

This clonotype was seen many times. The rearrangement joins TRBV9 to TRBJ2-7; 9 nucleotides line up with TRBD1. Trimming removed 4 bases from V and 3 bases from J; junction bases left unmatched: 11. This CDR3 comprises 16 residues. The V gene's germline CDR1 is SGDLS and CDR2 YYNGEE. The CDR3, as DNA: TGTGCCAGCAGCCCCCCCTTTAAGGGACAGGGCTACGAGCAGTACTTC. It translates to CASSPPFKGQGYEQYF.

This clonotype has a handful of counts. This sequence joins TRBV4-1 and TRBJ1-3, with unresolved D. CDR3 size: 16 residues. V lost 0 bases and J lost 4, with 13 bases in between. CDR1 MGHRA and CDR2 YSYEKL come from the germline V gene. The CDR3 region is CASSQEGWGKGNTIYF. In DNA form, the CDR3 reads TGCGCCAGCAGCCAAGAAGGGTGGGGTAAAGGAAACACCATATATTTT.

With respect to this clonotype: This sequence may be a read error, since a much larger clone differs from it by one base. The chain has TRBV27 and TRBJ2-7; 7 nucleotides line up with TRBD1. The ends lost 6 bases at V and 1 base at J; junction bases unmatched: 0. Per the germline V gene, CDR1 is MNHEY and CDR2 is SMNVEV (reference sequence). This CDR3 is built from 12 residues. CDR3 DNA: TGTGCCAGCAGGGGACAGTCCTACGAGCAGTACTTC. It is translated as CASRGQSYEQYF.